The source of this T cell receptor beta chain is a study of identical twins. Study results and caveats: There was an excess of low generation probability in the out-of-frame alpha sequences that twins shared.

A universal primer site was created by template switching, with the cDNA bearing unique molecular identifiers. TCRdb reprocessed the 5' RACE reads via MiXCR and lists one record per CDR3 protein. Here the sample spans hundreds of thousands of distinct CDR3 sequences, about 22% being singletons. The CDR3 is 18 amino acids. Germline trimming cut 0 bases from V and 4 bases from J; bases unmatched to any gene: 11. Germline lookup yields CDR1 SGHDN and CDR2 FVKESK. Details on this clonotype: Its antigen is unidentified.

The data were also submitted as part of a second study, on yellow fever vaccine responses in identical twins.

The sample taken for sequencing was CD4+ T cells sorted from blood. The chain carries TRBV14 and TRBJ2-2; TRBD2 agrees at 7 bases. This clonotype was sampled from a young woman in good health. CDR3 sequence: CASSQESILARSTGELFF. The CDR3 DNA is TGTGCCAGCAGCCAAGAAAGTATACTAGCGAGATCCACCGGGGAGCTGTTTTTT.